These 2 T cell receptor beta chains originate from one sample sequenced in a study of blood T cell repertoires in COVID-19. The assay was immunoSEQ multiplex PCR, and TCRdb's table has in-frame clones only and misses some. The table records about 470,000 clones, around 90% of them present only once. Sequencing was carried out using PBMCs or T cells enriched from blood (not recorded which). The receptors stem from a woman aged 18-30 years who had recovered from COVID-19.

This clone was found a few times. This rearrangement joins TRBV9 to TRBJ1-1, with D uncertain. The V gene's germline CDR1 is SGDLS and CDR2 YYNGEE. The CDR3 runs 13 residues. V lost 0 bases to trimming and J lost 6 bases, with 9 bases between them. Written as DNA, the CDR3 is TGTGCCAGCAGCGTAGTACAGTCTGCTGAAGCTTTCTTT. It encodes CASSVVQSAEAFF.

This clone was picked up one time. The V and J genes are TRBV30 and TRBJ1-2; D possibly corresponds to TRBD1 (5 bases). The length of the CDR3 is 11 residues. V lost 4 bases, J lost 7 bases, and 10 bases lay in between. Germline V lookup: CDR1 GTSNPN, CDR2 SVGIG (reference sequence). The CDR3 protein is CAWTQGVGYTF. The CDR3 nucleotides read TGTGCCTGGACACAAGGGGTTGGCTACACCTTC. The complete variable domain, with remaining parts taken from reference TRBV30 and TRBJ1-2, reads SQTIHQWPATLVQPVGSPLSLECTVEGTSNPNLYWYRQAAGRGLQLLFYSVGIGQISSEVPQNLSASRPQDRQFILSSKKLLLSDSGFYLCAWTQGVGYTFGSGTRLTVV.